A single sample gave rise to the 4 T cell receptor beta chains below, sequenced in a study of beta chain features in type 1 diabetes (dated by TCRdb to the late 2010s). Overall results and qualifications from the work: A moderate but significant shortening of TCRB CDR3 length was observed in type 1 diabetes patients in all four CD4+ subsets.

Library construction relied on the immunoSEQ multiplex PCR assay. The High Capacity cDNA Reverse Transcription Kit was used to reverse transcribe all of the isolated RNA, meaning that expressed TCRB transcripts were what got sequenced. The clones in this table, taken by TCRdb from immuneACCESS, are in-frame only. Not every clone is retained; where verified, under half of the shortfall comes from an unresolved V gene, and the cause of the rest is unknown. The sample table lists 140,000 or so clones, less than 15% of them with a count of one. The top ten clones comprise 1.3% of the sample. These TCRs' antigens remain unknown. Sequenced sample: central memory CD4+ T cells from blood. These receptors were taken from a man younger than 35 with type 1 diabetes.

Notes on this clone: A junction boundary mismatches the germline segment, possibly from a read error. J is TRBJ2-7 and V is TRBV7-7, with 10 bases aligning to TRBD1. Germline CDR1 SSHAT, CDR2 FNYEAQ (reference sequence). There are 14 residues in the CDR3. In DNA form, the CDR3 reads TGTGCTAGCAGCGTGGGACAGGGGATCGGTGAGCAGTACTTC. Amino acid sequence: CASSVGQGIGEQYF.

The chain has TRBV6-1 and TRBJ1-5, with D uncertain. There are 13 residues in the CDR3. CDR1 and CDR2 from the germline V gene are MNHNS and SASEGT. Trimming removed 5 bases at V and 6 bases at J, with 11 bases between. The CDR3 spells CASSQVVSQPQHF. The CDR3 coding sequence is TGTGCCAGCAGTCAGGTGGTGAGTCAGCCCCAGCATTTT.

This clone was detected only a few times. The DNA for the CDR3 is TGCGCCAGCAGCCGGGGACAGGGCGCCGTTGATGGCTACACCTTC. It yields the protein CASSRGQGAVDGYTF. The chain joins TRBV4-1 to TRBJ1-2; 9 bases line up with TRBD1. Germline V gives CDR1 MGHRA, CDR2 YSYEKL. V shed 4 bases, J shed 6 bases, and the junction held 9 bases outside the gene matches. CDR3 length: 15 amino acids.

V and J are TRBV10-3 and TRBJ1-1; D uncertain. Germline lookup yields CDR1 ENHRY and CDR2 SYGVKD. The V end was cut by 6 bases, the J end by 1 base, with 12 bases between. This CDR3 comprises 14 residues. The chain's CDR3 is CAISALGGNTEAFF. The CDR3, as DNA: TGTGCCATCAGCGCATTAGGAGGGAACACTGAAGCTTTCTTT.